The rows below give T cell receptor beta chains drawn from one sample of a study of control samples from healthy donors and cancer patients. Clones were read by immunoSEQ multiplex PCR, and TCRdb kept only the in-frame ones, dropping some. The table lists about 140,000 clones, around 90% of them singletons. The sequenced material came from blood. Every receptor here comes from a man aged 18 to 29 in good health. CDR3s include the opening cysteine and the closing phenylalanine or tryptophan. D genes are given only for firm matches. Size is omitted from some rows. Given values are once, few, many or a class for expanded clones.

TRBJ2-7 | TRBV7-9 | TRBD2 | NA | CASSWEGRSYEQYF | TGTGCCAGCAGCTGGGAGGGTCGCTCCTACGAGCAGTACTTC
TRBJ1-1 | TRBV28 | NA | NA | CASSLMIVGSTEAFF | TGTGCCAGCAGTTTAATGATCGTGGGGAGCACTGAAGCTTTCTTT
TRBJ2-2 | TRBV5-1 | NA | NA | CASSTVGGRSGELFF | TGCGCCAGCAGCACCGTCGGGGGGCGTAGCGGGGAGCTGTTTTTT
TRBJ2-3 | TRBV13 | TRBD1 | NA | CASSAGQGYTDTQYF | TGTGCCAGCAGCGCGGGACAGGGATACACAGATACGCAGTATTTT
TRBJ1-2 | TRBV27 | NA | NA | CASSPKRGMVPPDTF | TGTGCCAGCAGTCCTAAACGAGGCATGGTACCCCCCGACACCTTC
TRBJ1-2 | TRBV27 | TRBD1 | NA | CASSPLWGGQGYGYTF | TGTGCCAGCAGTCCGCTTTGGGGGGGACAGGGCTATGGCTACACCTTC
TRBJ2-1 | TRBV2 | TRBD2 | few | CASSEGRVQLEQFF | TGTGCCAGCAGTGAGGGGAGGGTTCAGCTTGAGCAGTTCTTC
TRBJ1-1 | TRBV2 | NA | NA | CASSRDKNTEAFF | TGTGCCAGCAGCCGGGACAAGAACACTGAAGCTTTCTTT
TRBJ1-1 | TRBV11-2 | TRBD1 | NA | CASSLVRAGGTEAFF | TGTGCCAGCAGCTTAGTTAGGGCAGGGGGCACTGAAGCTTTCTTT
TRBJ2-1 | TRBV7-9 | TRBD2 | NA | CASSLTSGGSEQFF | TGTGCCAGCAGCTTAACTAGCGGGGGTTCTGAGCAGTTCTTC
TRBJ2-7 | TRBV5-4 | TRBD2 | NA | CASSFYLGGMNEQYF | TGTGCCAGCAGTTTCTACCTGGGGGGGATGAACGAGCAGTACTTC
TRBJ2-1 | TRBV5-1 | TRBD2 | NA | CASTSSGGPYNEQFF | TGCGCCAGCACCTCCAGCGGGGGCCCCTACAATGAGCAGTTCTTC
TRBJ1-2 | TRBV7-6 | NA | NA | CASSLEQAYGYTF | TGTGCCAGCAGCTTAGAGCAGGCCTATGGCTACACCTTC
TRBJ2-3 | TRBV5-4 | TRBD2 | few | CASSLAGGPDTQYF | TGTGCCAGCAGCTTAGCGGGGGGGCCAGATACGCAGTATTTT
TRBJ2-1 | TRBV6-6 | TRBD2 | NA | CASSYWGGGTYNEQFF | TGTGCCAGCAGTTACTGGGGCGGGGGGACGTACAATGAGCAGTTCTTC
TRBJ2-1 | TRBV27 | TRBD2 | NA | CASTGTSGVNEQFF | TGTGCCAGCACGGGGACTAGCGGGGTCAATGAGCAGTTCTTC
TRBJ1-1 | TRBV6-5 | TRBD1 | NA | CASRGQGMTEAFF | TGTGCCAGCAGGGGACAGGGGATGACTGAAGCTTTCTTT
TRBJ2-2 | TRBV19 | TRBD2 | once | CASTSGAANTGELFF | TGTGCCAGTACTAGCGGGGCTGCGAACACCGGGGAGCTGTTTTTT
TRBJ1-5 | TRBV2 | NA | few | CASFSGTNSNQPQHF | TGTGCCAGCTTTAGTGGGACTAATAGCAATCAGCCCCAGCATTTT
TRBJ2-2 | TRBV6-5 | TRBD2 | NA | CASSAGGNQELFF | TGTGCCAGCAGCGCGGGGGGTAATCAGGAGCTGTTTTTT
TRBJ1-5 | TRBV11-2 | NA | few | CASSLAPGFNQPQHF | TGTGCCAGCAGCTTAGCTCCGGGATTCAATCAGCCCCAGCATTTT
TRBJ1-5 | TRBV5-5 | NA | few | CASSLMDNQPQHF | TGTGCCAGCAGCTTGATGGATAATCAGCCCCAGCATTTT
TRBJ2-7 | TRBV2 | TRBD2 | NA | CASSEGTSGGYEQYF | TGTGCCAGCAGTGAGGGGACTAGCGGGGGCTACGAGCAGTACTTC
TRBJ2-2 | TRBV5-1 | NA | NA | CASSSIPAQDGTNTGELFF | TGCGCCAGCAGCTCCATTCCGGCCCAGGACGGGACGAACACCGGGGAGCTGTTTTTT
TRBJ2-6 | TRBV30 | TRBD2 | NA | CAWSVREGIGSGANVLTF | TGTGCCTGGAGTGTAAGGGAGGGCATAGGGTCTGGGGCCAACGTCCTGACTTTC
TRBJ1-1 | TRBV10-1 | NA | NA | CASRSGRGTEAFF | TGCGCCAGCAGGTCAGGGAGAGGAACTGAAGCTTTCTTT
TRBJ2-7 | TRBV15 | NA | NA | CATSRGVESSNYEQYF | TGTGCCACCAGCAGGGGGGTCGAGAGTAGCAACTACGAGCAGTACTTC
TRBJ2-5 | TRBV5-6 | TRBD1 | NA | CASSRTQGVSWETQYF | TGTGCCAGCAGCCGCACCCAGGGGGTATCGTGGGAGACCCAGTACTTC
TRBJ1-2 | TRBV10-3 | NA | NA | CAISEEQIYGYTF | TGTGCCATCAGTGAGGAGCAGATCTATGGCTACACCTTC
TRBJ1-2 | TRBV5-1 | NA | NA | CASSSGTGEVYGYTF | TGCGCCAGCAGCTCCGGCACGGGGGAAGTCTATGGCTACACCTTC
TRBJ1-5 | TRBV4-1 | NA | NA | CASSQEVGQPQHF | TGCGCCAGCAGCCAAGAGGTGGGTCAGCCCCAGCATTTT
TRBJ1-2 | TRBV6-6 | NA | NA | CASSYSAVGGYTF | TGTGCCAGCAGTTACTCCGCGGTTGGTGGCTACACCTTC
TRBJ1-1 | TRBV6-5 | TRBD1 | NA | CATGGTGGRNTEAFF | TGTGCCACCGGGGGGACAGGGGGCAGGAACACTGAAGCTTTCTTT
TRBJ1-1 | TRBV6-6 | TRBD1 | NA | CASTITGTARGTEAFF | TGTGCCAGCACTATCACCGGGACAGCCCGAGGGACTGAAGCTTTCTTT
TRBJ1-1 | TRBV6-5 | TRBD1 | NA | CASSYSDRGNTEAFF | TGTGCCAGCAGTTACTCCGACAGGGGGAACACTGAAGCTTTCTTT
TRBJ2-3 | TRBV4-1 | TRBD2 | NA | CASSQDRASGGERDTQYF | TGCGCCAGCAGCCAAGATCGGGCTAGCGGGGGGGAGAGGGATACGCAGTATTTT
TRBJ1-6 | TRBV5-1 | NA | NA | CASSPRADSPLHF | TGCGCCAGCAGTCCCCGAGCGGATTCACCCCTCCACTTT
TRBJ1-1 | TRBV5-6 | TRBD1 | few | CASSPRIRGTEAFF | TGTGCCAGCAGCCCGCGAATCAGGGGGACTGAAGCTTTCTTT
TRBJ2-1 | TRBV19 | NA | NA | CASSPGDRGEQFF | TGTGCCAGTAGCCCCGGGGATCGGGGTGAGCAGTTCTTC
TRBJ2-3 | TRBV4-1 | NA | NA | CASSQEPASTDTQYF | TGCGCCAGCAGCCAAGAACCGGCTAGCACAGATACGCAGTATTTT
TRBJ1-2 | TRBV27 | NA | many | CASSLGPGYGYTF | TGTGCCAGCAGTTTGGGACCAGGGTATGGCTACACCTTC
TRBJ1-2 | TRBV29-1 | TRBD1 | NA | CSVFDRGQNYGYTF | TGCAGCGTTTTTGACAGGGGGCAAAACTATGGCTACACCTTC
TRBJ1-1 | TRBV11-2 | TRBD1 | NA | CASSPLQGTGGTNTEAFF | TGTGCCAGCAGCCCTCTACAAGGGACAGGAGGGACTAACACTGAAGCTTTCTTT
TRBJ2-3 | TRBV4-1 | NA | NA | CASSQVGQPSTDTQYF | TGCGCCAGCAGCCAAGTAGGACAGCCTAGCACAGATACGCAGTATTTT
TRBJ1-2 | TRBV28 | TRBD1 | NA | CASSPGTGGFGYGYTF | TGTGCCAGCAGTCCCGGGACAGGGGGCTTTGGCTATGGCTACACCTTC